This TCR beta chain was captured by sequencing in a study of read filtering for tumor transcriptome and immune sequencing. Findings and limits, study-wide: The sorted CD138-negative fraction was a mixed bone marrow immune population, not purified T cells.

In this sample, this clonotype turned up many times. Its antigen is not identified. Molecular barcoded adaptors covering alpha/delta and beta/gamma chains were used on about 390 ng RNA. In TCRdb, the reads were re-called with MiXCR into one record per CDR3 protein. The sample contains some 62,000 distinct CDR3 sequences, 11% to 15% of which appear only once. Germline loops: CDR1 MRHNA, CDR2 SNTAGT. V lost 0 bases and J lost 6, with 7 bases in between. This CDR3 is 13 amino acids long. This receptor was taken from a donor aged 40 or over with multiple myeloma. The source material was a population of CD138-negative cells sorted from bone marrow. V is TRBV6-4 and J is TRBJ2-3, with no clear D. CDR3 residues: CASSDSTTDTQYF. CDR3 DNA: TGTGCCAGCAGTGACTCGACCACCGATACGCAGTATTTT.